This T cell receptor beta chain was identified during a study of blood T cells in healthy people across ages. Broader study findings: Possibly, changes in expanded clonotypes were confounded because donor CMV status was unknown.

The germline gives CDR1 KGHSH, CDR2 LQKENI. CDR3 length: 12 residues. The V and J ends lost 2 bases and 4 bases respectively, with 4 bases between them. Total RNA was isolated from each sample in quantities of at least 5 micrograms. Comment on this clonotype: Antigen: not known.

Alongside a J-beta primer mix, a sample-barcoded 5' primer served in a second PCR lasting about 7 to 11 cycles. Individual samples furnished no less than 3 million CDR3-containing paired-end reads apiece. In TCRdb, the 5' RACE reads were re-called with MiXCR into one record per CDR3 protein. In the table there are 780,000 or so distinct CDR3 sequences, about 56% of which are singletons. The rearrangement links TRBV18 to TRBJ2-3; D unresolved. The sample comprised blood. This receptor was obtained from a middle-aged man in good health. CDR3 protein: CASSPKPDTQYF. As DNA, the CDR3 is TGTGCCAGCTCACCAAAACCAGATACGCAGTATTTT.